This is a list of T cell receptor beta chains from one sample in a study of monozygotic twins with inflammatory bowel disease. TCRdb re-analyzed the 5' RACE reads; it lists each CDR3 protein once, without DNA. The table gives about 160,000 distinct CDR3 sequences; the top ten clones make up 2.4% of it. Sequencing was done on a sample of blood. Receptors were obtained from a human donor with ulcerative colitis or Crohn's disease, or a healthy co-twin of an affected twin (not recorded which). CDR3s include the opening cysteine and the closing phenylalanine or tryptophan. Each record gives: V gene, J gene, CDR3 protein.

>TRBV5-1|TRBJ2-5
CASSPQGQGAETQYF
>TRBV28|TRBJ2-3
CASSFPSGTDTQYF
>TRBV15|TRBJ2-4
CATSNGGTGFYIQYF
>TRBV20-1|TRBJ2-1
CSARDPAGGLNNEQFF
>TRBV28|TRBJ2-3
CASRVGDTQYF
>TRBV7-2|TRBJ2-2
CASSVQAGELFF
>TRBV11-2|TRBJ1-1
CASSLGWTGEGTEAFF
>TRBV29-1|TRBJ2-3
CSVEDARGQFGVGDTQYF
>TRBV5-1|TRBJ1-1
CASSLAGSENTQAFF
>TRBV20-1|TRBJ2-7
CSASALAYEQYF
>TRBV20-1|TRBJ2-2
CSARGANTGELFF
>TRBV9|TRBJ1-2
CASSATGGAGYGYTF
>TRBV20-1|TRBJ2-3
CSVRAGGTDMQYF
>TRBV25-1|TRBJ2-7
CASSDGPLEQYF
>TRBV2|TRBJ1-6
CASSLQGARMESPLHF
>TRBV25-1|TRBJ2-1
CASSEYDRGINEQFF
>TRBV6-1|TRBJ2-3
CASSEAGATTYF
>TRBV24-1|TRBJ2-2
CATSETGGQRDTGELFF
>TRBV9|TRBJ2-7
CASSSSGRVDEQYF
>TRBV4-3|TRBJ2-1
CASSQDIWTRGREQFF
>TRBV19|TRBJ1-1
CASSIDGLQGDEAFF
>TRBV5-6|TRBJ2-7
CASSLASGGSYEQYF
>TRBV5-1|TRBJ2-1
CASSLPGQGARHEQFF
>TRBV4-3|TRBJ1-2
CASSQDQGNYGYTF
>TRBV4-1|TRBJ1-5
CASSQASGGISNQPQHF
>TRBV5-1|TRBJ2-6
CASSIPGGGNVLTF
>TRBV4-2|TRBJ2-7
CASSQAQGLADPEDFYEQYF
>TRBV7-9|TRBJ2-7
CASSLQPSGSYEQYF
>TRBV5-5|TRBJ2-3
CASSLLQVYTQYF
>TRBV9|TRBJ1-1
CASSIGQGALAEAFF
>TRBV23-1|TRBJ2-7
CASSHPDRGNEQYF
>TRBV20-1|TRBJ2-3
CSARATSGRDSTDTQYF
>TRBV18|TRBJ2-5
CASSPDNRGGWETQYF
>TRBV7-9|TRBJ2-3
CASSLSSGRTDTQYF
>TRBV20-1|TRBJ1-5
CSALRSRDQPQHF
>TRBV12-3/TRBV12-4|TRBJ2-2
CASSLSTVLAGELFF
>TRBV19|TRBJ2-1
CASSRGYEQFF
>TRBV19|TRBJ2-7
CASKTGGVGEQYF
>TRBV5-5|TRBJ2-7
CASSSEQEGEPYEQYF
>TRBV14|TRBJ2-7
CASSRTGGPYEQYF
>TRBV20-1|TRBJ1-5
CSAPDRERGNQPQHF
>TRBV19|TRBJ2-5
CASSISEIQETQYF
>TRBV3-1|TRBJ2-5
CASSPGLNQETQYF
>TRBV3-1|TRBJ1-2
CASRDRGIRGYTF
>TRBV12-3/TRBV12-4|TRBJ1-4
CASSGPQGAGEKLFF
>TRBV7-3|TRBJ1-1
CASSSGLLGVNTEAFF
>TRBV5-1|TRBJ2-7
CASSPSTAYEQYF
>TRBV20-1|TRBJ1-6
CSALDRFSYNSPLHF